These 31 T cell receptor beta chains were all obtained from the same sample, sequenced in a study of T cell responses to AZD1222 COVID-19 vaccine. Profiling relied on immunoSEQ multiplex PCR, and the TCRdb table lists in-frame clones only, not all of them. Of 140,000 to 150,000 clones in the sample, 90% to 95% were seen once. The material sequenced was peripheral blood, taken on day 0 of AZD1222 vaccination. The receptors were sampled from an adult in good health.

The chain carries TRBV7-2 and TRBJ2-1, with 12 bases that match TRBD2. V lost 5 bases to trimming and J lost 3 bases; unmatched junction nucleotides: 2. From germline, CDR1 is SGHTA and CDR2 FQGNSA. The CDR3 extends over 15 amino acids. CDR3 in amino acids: CASSAGLAGYNEQFF. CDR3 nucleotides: TGTGCCAGCAGCGCGGGACTAGCGGGCTACAATGAGCAGTTCTTC. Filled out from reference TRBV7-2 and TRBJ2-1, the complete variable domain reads GAGVSQSPSNKVTEKGKDVELRCDPISGHTALYWYRQSLGQGLEFLIYFQGNSAPDKSGLPSDRFSAERTGGSVSTLTIQRTQQEDSAVYLCASSAGLAGYNEQFFGPGTRLTVL.

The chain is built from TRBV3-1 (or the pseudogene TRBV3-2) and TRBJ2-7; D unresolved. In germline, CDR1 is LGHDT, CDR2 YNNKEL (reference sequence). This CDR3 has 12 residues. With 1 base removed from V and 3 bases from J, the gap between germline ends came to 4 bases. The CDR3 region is CASSQVFYEQYF. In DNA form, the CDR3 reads TGTGCCAGCAGCCAAGTTTTCTACGAGCAGTACTTC.

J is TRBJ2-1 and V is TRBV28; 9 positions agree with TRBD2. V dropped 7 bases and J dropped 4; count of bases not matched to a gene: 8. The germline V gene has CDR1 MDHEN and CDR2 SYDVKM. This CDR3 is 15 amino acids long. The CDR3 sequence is CASTPTSGSYNEQFF. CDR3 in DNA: TGTGCCAGCACCCCCACTAGCGGGTCTTACAATGAGCAGTTCTTC.

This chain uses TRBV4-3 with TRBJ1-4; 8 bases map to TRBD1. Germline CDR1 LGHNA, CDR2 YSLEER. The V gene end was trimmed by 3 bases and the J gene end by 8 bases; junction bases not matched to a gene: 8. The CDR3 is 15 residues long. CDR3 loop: CASSQTDRANEKLFF. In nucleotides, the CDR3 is TGCGCCAGCAGCCAGACGGACAGGGCCAACGAAAAACTGTTTTTT.

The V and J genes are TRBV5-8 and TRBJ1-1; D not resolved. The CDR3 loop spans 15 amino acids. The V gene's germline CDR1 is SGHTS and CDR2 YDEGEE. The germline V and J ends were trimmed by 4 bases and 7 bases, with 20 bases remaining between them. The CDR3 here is CASSPGFRRVIEAFF. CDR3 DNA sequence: TGTGCCAGCAGCCCCGGGTTTCGGCGGGTAATTGAAGCTTTCTTT.

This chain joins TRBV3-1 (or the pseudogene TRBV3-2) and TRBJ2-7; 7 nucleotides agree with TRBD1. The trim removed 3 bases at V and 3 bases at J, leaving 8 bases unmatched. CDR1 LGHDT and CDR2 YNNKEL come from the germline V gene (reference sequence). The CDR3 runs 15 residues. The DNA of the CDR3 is TGTGCCAGCAGCCATCAATGGACAGGAGACTACGAGCAGTACTTC. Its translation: CASSHQWTGDYEQYF.

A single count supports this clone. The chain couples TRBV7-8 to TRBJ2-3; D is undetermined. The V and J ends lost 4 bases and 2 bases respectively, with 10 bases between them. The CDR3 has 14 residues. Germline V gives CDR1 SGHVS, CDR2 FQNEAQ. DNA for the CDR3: TGTGCCAGCAGCTCCGAGCACTTCACAGATACGCAGTATTTT. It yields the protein CASSSEHFTDTQYF. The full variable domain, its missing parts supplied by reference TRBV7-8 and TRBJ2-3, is GAGVSQSPRYKVAKRGQDVALRCDPISGHVSLFWYQQALGQGPEFLTYFQNEAQLDKSGLPSDRFFAERPEGSVSTLKIQRTQQEDSAVYLCASSSEHFTDTQYFGPGTRLTVL.

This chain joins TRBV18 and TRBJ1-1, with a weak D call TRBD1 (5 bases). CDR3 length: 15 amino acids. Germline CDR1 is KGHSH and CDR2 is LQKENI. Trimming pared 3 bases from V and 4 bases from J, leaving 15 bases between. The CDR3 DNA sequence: TGTGCCAGCTCACCGGGGGGAAGGGTGGCCACTGAAGCTTTCTTT. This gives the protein CASSPGGRVATEAFF.

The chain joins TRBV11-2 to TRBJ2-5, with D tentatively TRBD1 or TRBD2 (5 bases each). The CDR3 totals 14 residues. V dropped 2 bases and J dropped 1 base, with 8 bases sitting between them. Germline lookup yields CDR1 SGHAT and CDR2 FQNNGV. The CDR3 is CASSLQGTQETQYF. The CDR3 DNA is TGTGCCAGCAGCTTACAAGGGACCCAAGAGACCCAGTACTTC.

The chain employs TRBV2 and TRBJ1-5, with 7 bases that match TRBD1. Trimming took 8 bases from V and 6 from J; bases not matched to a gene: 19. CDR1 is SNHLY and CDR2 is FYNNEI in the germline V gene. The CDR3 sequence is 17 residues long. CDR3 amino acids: CASQGGSTGRRGQPQHF. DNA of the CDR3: TGTGCCAGCCAGGGGGGCTCGACAGGGAGGAGAGGTCAGCCCCAGCATTTT.

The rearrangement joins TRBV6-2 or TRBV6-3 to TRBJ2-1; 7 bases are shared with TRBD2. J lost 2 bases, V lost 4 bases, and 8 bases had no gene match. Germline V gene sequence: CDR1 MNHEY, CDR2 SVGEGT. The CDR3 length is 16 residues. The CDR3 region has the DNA TGTGCCAGCAGTTCCTATCAGCGGGAACCCTACAATGAGCAGTTCTTC. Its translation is CASSSYQREPYNEQFF.

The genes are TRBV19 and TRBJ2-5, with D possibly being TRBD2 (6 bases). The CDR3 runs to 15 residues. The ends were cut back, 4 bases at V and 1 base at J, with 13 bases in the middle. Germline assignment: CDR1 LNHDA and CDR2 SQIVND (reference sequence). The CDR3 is CASSNGQGGQETQYF. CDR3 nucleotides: TGTGCCAGTAGTAACGGGCAGGGAGGCCAAGAGACCCAGTACTTC.

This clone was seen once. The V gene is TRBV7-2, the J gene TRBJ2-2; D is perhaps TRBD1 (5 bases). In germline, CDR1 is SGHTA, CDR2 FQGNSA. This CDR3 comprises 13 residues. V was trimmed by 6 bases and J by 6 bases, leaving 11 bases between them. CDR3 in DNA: TGTGCCAGCAGTTCAGGGTGGGCCGGGGAGCTGTTTTTT. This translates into CASSSGWAGELFF. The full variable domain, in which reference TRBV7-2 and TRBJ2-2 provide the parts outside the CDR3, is GAGVSQSPSNKVTEKGKDVELRCDPISGHTALYWYRQSLGQGLEFLIYFQGNSAPDKSGLPSDRFSAERTGGSVSTLTIQRTQQEDSAVYLCASSSGWAGELFFGEGSRLTVL.

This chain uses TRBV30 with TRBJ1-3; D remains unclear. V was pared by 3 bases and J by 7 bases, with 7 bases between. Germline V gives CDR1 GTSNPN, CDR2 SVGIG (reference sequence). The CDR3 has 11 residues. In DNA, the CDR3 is TGTGCCTGGAGGTCGATCAACACCATATATTTT. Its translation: CAWRSINTIYF.

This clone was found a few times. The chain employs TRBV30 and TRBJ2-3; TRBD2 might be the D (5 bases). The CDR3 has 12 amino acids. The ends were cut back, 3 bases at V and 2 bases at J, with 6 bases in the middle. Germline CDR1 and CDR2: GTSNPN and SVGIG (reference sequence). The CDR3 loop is CAWRLVTDTQYF. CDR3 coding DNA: TGTGCCTGGAGACTAGTCACAGATACGCAGTATTTT.

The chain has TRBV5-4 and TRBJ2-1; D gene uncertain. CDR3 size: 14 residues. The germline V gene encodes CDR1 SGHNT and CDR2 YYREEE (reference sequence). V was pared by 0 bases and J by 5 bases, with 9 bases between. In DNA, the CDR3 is TGTGCCAGCAGCTTGGATCCGGGCCACAATGAGCAGTTCTTC. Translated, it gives CASSLDPGHNEQFF.

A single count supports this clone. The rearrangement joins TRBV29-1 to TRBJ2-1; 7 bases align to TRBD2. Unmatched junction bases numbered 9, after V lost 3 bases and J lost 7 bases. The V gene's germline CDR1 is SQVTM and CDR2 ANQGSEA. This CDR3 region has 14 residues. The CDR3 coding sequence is TGCAGCGTTGAGCTAGCGGCACGCTGGAATGAGCAGTTCTTC. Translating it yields CSVELAARWNEQFF.

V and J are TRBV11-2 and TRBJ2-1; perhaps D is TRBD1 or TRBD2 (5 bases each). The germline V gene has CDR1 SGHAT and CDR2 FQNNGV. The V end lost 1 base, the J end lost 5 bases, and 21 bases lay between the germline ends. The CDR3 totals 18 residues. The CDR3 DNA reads TGTGCCAGCAGCTTAGGGCCGAGGGGATTAGGGTTGGACAATGAGCAGTTCTTC. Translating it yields CASSLGPRGLGLDNEQFF.

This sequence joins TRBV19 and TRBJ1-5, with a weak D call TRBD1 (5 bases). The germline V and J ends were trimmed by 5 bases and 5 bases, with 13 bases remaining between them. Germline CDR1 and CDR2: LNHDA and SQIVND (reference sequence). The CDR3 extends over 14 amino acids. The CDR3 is CASSQGGGYQPQHF. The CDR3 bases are TGTGCCAGTAGTCAGGGCGGGGGTTATCAGCCCCAGCATTTT.

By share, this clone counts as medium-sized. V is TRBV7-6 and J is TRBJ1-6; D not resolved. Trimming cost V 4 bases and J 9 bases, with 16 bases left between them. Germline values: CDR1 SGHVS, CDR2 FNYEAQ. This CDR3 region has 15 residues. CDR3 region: CASSYSSSSGSPLHF. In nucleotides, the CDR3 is TGTGCCAGCAGCTATTCCAGCAGTAGCGGTTCACCCCTCCACTTT.

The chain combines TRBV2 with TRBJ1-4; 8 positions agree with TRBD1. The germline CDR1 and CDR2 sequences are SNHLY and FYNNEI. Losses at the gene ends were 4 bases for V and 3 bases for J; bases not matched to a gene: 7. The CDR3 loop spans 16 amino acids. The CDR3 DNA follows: TGTGCCAGCAGTGCCCAGGGGGCGCGGGCTAATGAAAAACTGTTTTTT. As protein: CASSAQGARANEKLFF.

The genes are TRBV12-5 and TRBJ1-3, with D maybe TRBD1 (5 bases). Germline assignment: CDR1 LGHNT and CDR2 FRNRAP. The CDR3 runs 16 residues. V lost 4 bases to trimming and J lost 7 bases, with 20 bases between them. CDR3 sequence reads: CASGSSGGTASNTIYF. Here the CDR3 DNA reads TGTGCTAGTGGTTCCTCCGGCGGGACGGCTTCGAACACCATATATTTT.

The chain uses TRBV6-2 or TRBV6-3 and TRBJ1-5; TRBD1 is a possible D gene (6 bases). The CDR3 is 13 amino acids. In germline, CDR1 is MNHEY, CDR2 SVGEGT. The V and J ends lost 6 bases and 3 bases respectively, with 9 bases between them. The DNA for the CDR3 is TGTGCCAGCAGGTACAGGGCCAATCAGCCCCAGCATTTT. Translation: CASRYRANQPQHF.

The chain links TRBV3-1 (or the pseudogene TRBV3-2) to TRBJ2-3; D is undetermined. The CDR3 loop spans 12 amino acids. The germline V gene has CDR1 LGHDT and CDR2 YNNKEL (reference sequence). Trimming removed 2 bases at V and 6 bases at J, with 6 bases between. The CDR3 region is CASSQTEDTQYF. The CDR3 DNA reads TGTGCCAGCAGCCAAACAGAGGATACGCAGTATTTT.

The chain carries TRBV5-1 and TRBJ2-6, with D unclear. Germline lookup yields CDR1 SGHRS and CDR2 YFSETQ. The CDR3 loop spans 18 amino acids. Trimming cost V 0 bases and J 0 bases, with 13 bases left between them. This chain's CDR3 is CASSLGVRSSSGANVLTF. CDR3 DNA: TGCGCCAGCAGCTTGGGGGTGCGTAGTAGCTCTGGGGCCAACGTCCTGACTTTC.

CDR3 in DNA: TGCGCCAGCAGCTTGGGGGACAGGGATATCTACGAGCAGTACTTC. It yields the protein CASSLGDRDIYEQYF. V usage is TRBV5-1 and J usage is TRBJ2-7; 9 positions match TRBD1. Germline V gives CDR1 SGHRS, CDR2 YFSETQ. The CDR3 contains 15 residues. The V segment lost 0 bases and the J segment 3 bases; nucleotides outside the gene matches: 4.

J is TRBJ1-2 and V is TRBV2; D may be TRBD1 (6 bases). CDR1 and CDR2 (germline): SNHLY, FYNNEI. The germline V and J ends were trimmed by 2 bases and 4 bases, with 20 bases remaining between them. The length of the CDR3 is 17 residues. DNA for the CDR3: TGTGCCAGCAGTGAAAGACTGGACAGCCAGACTCTCTATGGCTACACCTTC. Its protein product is CASSERLDSQTLYGYTF.

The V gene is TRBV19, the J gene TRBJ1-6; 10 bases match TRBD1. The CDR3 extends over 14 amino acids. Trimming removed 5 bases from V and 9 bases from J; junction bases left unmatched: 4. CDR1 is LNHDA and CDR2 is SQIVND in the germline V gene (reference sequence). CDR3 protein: CASSVRDRGSPLHF. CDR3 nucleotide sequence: TGTGCCAGTAGTGTCAGGGACAGGGGTTCACCCCTCCACTTT. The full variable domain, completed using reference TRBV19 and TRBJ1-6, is DGGITQSPKYLFRKEGQNVTLSCEQNLNHDAMYWYRQDPGQGLRLIYYSQIVNDFQKGDIAEGYSVSREKKESFPLTVTSAQKNPTAFYLCASSVRDRGSPLHFGNGTRLTVT.

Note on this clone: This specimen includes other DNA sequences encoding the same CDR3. This CDR3 is CASSLGGTSYEQYF. The CDR3 DNA sequence: TGTGCCAGCAGCTTAGGGGGGACCTCATACGAGCAGTACTTC. The chain recombines TRBV7-2 with TRBJ2-7; D possibly matches TRBD1 or TRBD2 (5 bases each). The CDR3 is 14 residues long. Germline CDR1 SGHTA, CDR2 FQGNSA. V was shortened by 1 base and J by 4 bases, with 11 bases between the two germline ends.

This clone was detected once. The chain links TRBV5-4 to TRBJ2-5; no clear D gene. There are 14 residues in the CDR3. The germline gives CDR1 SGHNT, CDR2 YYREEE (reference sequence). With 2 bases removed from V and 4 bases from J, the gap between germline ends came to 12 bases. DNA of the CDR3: TGTGCCAGCAGCTTTGATGGGGTTACAGAGACCCAGTACTTC. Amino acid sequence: CASSFDGVTETQYF. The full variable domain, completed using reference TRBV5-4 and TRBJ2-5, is ETGVTQSPTHLIKTRGQQVTLRCSSQSGHNTVSWYQQALGQGPQFIFQYYREEENGRGNFPPRFSGLQFPNYSSELNVNALELDDSALYLCASSFDGVTETQYFGPGTRLLVL.

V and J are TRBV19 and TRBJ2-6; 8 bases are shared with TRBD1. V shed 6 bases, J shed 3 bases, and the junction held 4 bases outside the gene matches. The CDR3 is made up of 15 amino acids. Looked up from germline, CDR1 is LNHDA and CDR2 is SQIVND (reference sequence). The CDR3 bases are TGTGCCAGTAGCCAGGGGGCGCTTGGGGCCAACGTCCTGACTTTC. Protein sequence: CASSQGALGANVLTF.